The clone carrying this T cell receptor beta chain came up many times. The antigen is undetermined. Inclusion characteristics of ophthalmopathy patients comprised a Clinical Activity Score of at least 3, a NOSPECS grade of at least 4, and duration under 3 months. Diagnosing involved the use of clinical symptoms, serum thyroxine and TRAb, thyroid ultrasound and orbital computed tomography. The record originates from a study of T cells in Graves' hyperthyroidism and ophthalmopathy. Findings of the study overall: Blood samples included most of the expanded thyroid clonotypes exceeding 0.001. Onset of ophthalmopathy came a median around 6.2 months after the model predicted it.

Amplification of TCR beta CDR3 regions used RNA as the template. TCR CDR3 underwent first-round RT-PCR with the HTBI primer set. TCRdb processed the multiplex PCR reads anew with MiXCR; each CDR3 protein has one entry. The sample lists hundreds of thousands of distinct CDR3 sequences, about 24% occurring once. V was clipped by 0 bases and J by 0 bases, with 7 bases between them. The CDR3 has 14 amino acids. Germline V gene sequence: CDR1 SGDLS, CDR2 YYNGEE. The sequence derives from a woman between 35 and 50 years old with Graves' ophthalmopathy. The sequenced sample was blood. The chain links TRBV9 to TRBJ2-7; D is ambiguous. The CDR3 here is CASSVGSSSYEQYF. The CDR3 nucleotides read TGTGCCAGCAGCGTAGGAAGTAGCTCCTACGAGCAGTACTTC.